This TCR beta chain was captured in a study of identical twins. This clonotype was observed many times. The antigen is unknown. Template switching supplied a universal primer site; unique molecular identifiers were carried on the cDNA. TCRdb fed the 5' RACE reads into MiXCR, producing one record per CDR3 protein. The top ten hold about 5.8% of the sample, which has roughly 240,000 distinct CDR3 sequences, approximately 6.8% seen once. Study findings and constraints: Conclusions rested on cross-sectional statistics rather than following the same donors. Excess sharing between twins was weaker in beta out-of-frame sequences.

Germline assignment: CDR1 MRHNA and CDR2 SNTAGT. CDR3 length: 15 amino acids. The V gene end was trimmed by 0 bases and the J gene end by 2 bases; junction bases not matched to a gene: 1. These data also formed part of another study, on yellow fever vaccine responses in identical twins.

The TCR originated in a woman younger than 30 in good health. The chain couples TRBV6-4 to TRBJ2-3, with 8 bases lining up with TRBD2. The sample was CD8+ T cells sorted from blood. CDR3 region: CASSDSGGATDTQYF. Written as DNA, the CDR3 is TGTGCCAGCAGTGACTCCGGGGGGGCCACAGATACGCAGTATTTT.